This T cell receptor (beta chain) derives from a study of CD8+CD57+ T cells in acquired aplastic anemia. The CDR3 length is 16 residues. Trimming removed 1 base at V and 5 bases at J, with 17 bases between. Per germline, CDR1 SGHTA and CDR2 FQGNSA. According to the study, genomic DNA was the template for TCR beta VDJ and CDR3 profiling. TCRdb analysed the reads with MiXCR anew, one entry per CDR3 protein. Found here are approximately 250,000 distinct CDR3 sequences, 70% to 85% of them singletons; the top ten hold 40% to 55%. Patients picked for sequencing had shown CD8+CD57+ cell expansion detected by flow cytometry. Severe acquired aplastic anemia was diagnosed in all patients.

This chain joins TRBV7-2 and TRBJ1-2; maybe TRBD1 (5 bases). The TCR originated in a human donor with aplastic anemia. Material: sorted CD4+, CD8+, or CD8+CD57+ T cells (not recorded which) from PBMCs. CDR3: CASSLERGALVYGYTF. The DNA for the CDR3 is TGTGCCAGCAGCTTAGAGAGGGGCGCGCTCGTATATGGCTACACCTTC.